This T cell receptor (beta chain) emerged from a study of molecular identifiers for immune sequencing clone quantification. On the study more broadly: For replicates, RNA isolated from approximately 20,000 or 98,000 naive CD8 cells was divided into five portions, of which four were sequenced.

Study-wide findings and caveats: More than 97% of effector molecules, versus under 1% of naive-cell molecules, belonged to clones above 20 RNA copies.

V gave up 5 bases and J gave up 4 bases; unmatched junction bases: 9. The V gene's germline CDR1 is PRHDT and CDR2 FYEKMQ (reference sequence). The CDR3 has 16 residues. This clonotype was counted a few times. Its matching antigen is unknown. As CD8+CD4-CCR7+CD45RA+ cells, naive CD8 T cells were sorted. From the PCR reads, TCRdb called clonotypes with MiXCR, one entry per CDR3 protein. The sample carries 600,000 to 650,000 distinct CDR3 sequences, just under 20% recorded once. The sample comprised naive CD8+ T cells from blood, with Jurkat cell RNA spiked in. The subset is: FACS-sorted CD8+CD4-CCR7+CD45RA+ naive T cells. V usage is TRBV13 and J usage is TRBJ2-2; TRBD1 agrees at 8 bases. The clonotype originates from a human donor in good health. Some libraries in this study had Jurkat cell RNA spiked in. The CDR3 spells CASSAGRGRGTGELFF. For the CDR3, the DNA is TGTGCCAGCAGCGCCGGCAGGGGGCGCGGCACCGGGGAGCTGTTTTTT.